This T cell receptor (beta chain) was recorded in a study of post-analysis software for immune sequencing data. Study conclusions and caveats: Patients used about 5 TRBV segments, including TRBV5-6, TRBV5-1 and TRBV20-1, more often than controls.

CDR1 and CDR2 (germline): SGHRS, YFSETQ. The CDR3 runs 15 residues. Trimming removed 0 bases from V and 5 bases from J; junction bases left unmatched: 7. Built from TCR beta cDNA, the libraries had unique molecular identifiers in them. T cells numbering about 0.85 to 11 million yielded 450,000 to 500,000 cDNA molecules. TCRdb reprocessed the PCR reads with MiXCR, giving one entry per CDR3 protein. This table has approximately 660,000 distinct CDR3 sequences, roughly three fifths appearing once. In regard to this clonotype: The antigen is not known.

This sequence joins TRBV5-1 and TRBJ2-7; 8 bases match TRBD1. The clonotype was recovered from a girl aged 2 to 9 with multiple sclerosis. Specimen: blood. The CDR3 sequence is CASSLARTGTDEQYF. CDR3 DNA: TGCGCCAGCAGCTTGGCCCGGACAGGGACCGACGAGCAGTACTTC.